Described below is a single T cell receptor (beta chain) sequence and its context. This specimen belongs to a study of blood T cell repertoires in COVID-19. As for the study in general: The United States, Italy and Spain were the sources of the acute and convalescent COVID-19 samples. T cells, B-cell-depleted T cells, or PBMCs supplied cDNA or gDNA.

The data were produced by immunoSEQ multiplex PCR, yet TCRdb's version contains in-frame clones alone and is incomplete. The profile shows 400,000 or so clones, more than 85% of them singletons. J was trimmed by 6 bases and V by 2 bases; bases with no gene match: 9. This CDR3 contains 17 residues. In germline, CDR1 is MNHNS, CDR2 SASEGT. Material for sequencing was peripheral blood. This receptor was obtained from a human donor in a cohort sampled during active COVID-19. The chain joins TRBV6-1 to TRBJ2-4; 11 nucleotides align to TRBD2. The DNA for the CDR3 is TGTGCCAGCAGTGAATACGATAGCGGGAGGGCCGGAAACATTCAGTACTTC. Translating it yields CASSEYDSGRAGNIQYF.